This T cell receptor beta chain derives from a study of OX40 agonist ivuxolimab in advanced cancers. In the study overall: Ivuxolimab was a fully human IgG2 agonistic monoclonal antibody targeting the costimulatory receptor OX40 (CD134). Intravenous ivuxolimab was administered to patients every 2 weeks at six dose levels: 0.01, 0.1, 0.3, 1.5, 3 and 10 mg/kg. Of the approximately 50 dose-escalation patients, hepatocellular carcinoma was present in about 20, melanoma in roughly 15, renal cell carcinoma in 9 and head and neck cancer in 9. In the dose-escalation cohort, around 80% of patients were male, and the mean age was around 65 years with a range of roughly 20 to 85. Prior anti-PD-1, anti-PD-L1 or anti-CTLA-4 therapy was permitted, and checkpoint inhibitors had been received by about two fifths of dose-escalation patients. Partial responses occurred in three dose-escalation patients, of whom one had hepatocellular carcinoma and two had cutaneous melanoma. Peripheral TCRbeta sequencing was intended to test whether TCR sequence diversity was altered and clonal T-cell expansion was caused by ivuxolimab. The paper covers the monotherapy dose-escalation part of the phase I ivuxolimab trial, which included N ≈ 57 patients. Overall results and qualifications from the work: After ivuxolimab, expanded clones were on average more numerous among CD8+ T cells than among CD4+ T cells. Low levels of normalized T-cell clonal expansion were also seen in some patients who did not respond. The antigen specificity of the clonally expanded peripheral T cells was not determined. At doses from 0.1 to 3.0 mg/kg, clonal expansion was seen in both CD4+ and CD8+ blood T cells between baseline and week 6. Partial responders in the 0.1-3.0 mg/kg groups had among the lowest normalized peripheral clonal expansion, especially among CD8+ T cells.

The trial excluded patients who had a history of autoimmune disease or who were on systemic immunosuppression. Peripheral blood for TCR sequencing was collected from all dose cohorts at baseline, on cycle 4 day 1, and on cycle 7 day 1. The samples were taken from a phase I, first-in-human, multicenter, open-label dose-escalation trial of ivuxolimab. Adults with locally advanced or metastatic melanoma, renal cell carcinoma, hepatocellular carcinoma or head and neck squamous cell carcinoma were enrolled in the trial. CD4+ and CD8+ T cells were sorted separately from peripheral blood before TCR sequencing. Comment on this clone: Its antigen remains undetermined. No base-level quality is on record; no much larger clone is a single base apart.

To sequence the TCRbeta CDR3 region, genomic DNA was isolated from the sorted cells. TCRbeta CDR3 regions were sequenced using the immunoSEQ Assay. Imported from immuneACCESS, the table was reduced by TCRdb to in-frame sequences with V and J called. These copies leave out some clones; in studies compared against another copy, an unresolved V gene accounts for under half, and the cause of the remainder is not known. Here the sample has about 98,000 clones; 93% occur a single time. Around 0.28% of the sample goes to the ten largest clones. The source is an adult with an advanced solid tumor such as melanoma, head and neck, liver or kidney cancer. Material: CD4+ or CD8+ T cells sorted from blood, obtained in a trial of the OX40 agonist ivuxolimab.

The nucleotides are TGTGCCAGTAGCCCCCAGGGTGGTCTTAGGGGCTACACCTTC. Its protein is CASSPQGGLRGYTF. This chain is built from TRBV19 and TRBJ1-2; matching of 5 bases hints at TRBD1 as the D gene. The CDR3 sequence holds 14 residues, the cysteine and phenylalanine included. Left in the record is the CDR3 DNA by itself, 42 bases read in frame from the first base. The germline V gene encodes CDR1 LNHDA and CDR2 SQIVND (reference sequence). The junction shows trimming of 6 bases on V and 8 bases on J, plus 19 bases between the germline ends.